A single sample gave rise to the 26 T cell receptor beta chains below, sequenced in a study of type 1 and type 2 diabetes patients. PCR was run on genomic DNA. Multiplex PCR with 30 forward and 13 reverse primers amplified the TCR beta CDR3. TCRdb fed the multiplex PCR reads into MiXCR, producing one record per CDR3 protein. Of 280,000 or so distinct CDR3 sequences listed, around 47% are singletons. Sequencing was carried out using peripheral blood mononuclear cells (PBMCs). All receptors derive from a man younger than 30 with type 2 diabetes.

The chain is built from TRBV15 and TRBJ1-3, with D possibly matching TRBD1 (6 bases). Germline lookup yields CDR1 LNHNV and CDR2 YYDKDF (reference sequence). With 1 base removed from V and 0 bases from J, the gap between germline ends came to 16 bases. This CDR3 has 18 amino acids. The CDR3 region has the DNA TGTGCCACCAGCAGAGCCAGGAGAACAGGGTTCTCTGGAAACACCATATATTTT. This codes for CATSRARRTGFSGNTIYF.

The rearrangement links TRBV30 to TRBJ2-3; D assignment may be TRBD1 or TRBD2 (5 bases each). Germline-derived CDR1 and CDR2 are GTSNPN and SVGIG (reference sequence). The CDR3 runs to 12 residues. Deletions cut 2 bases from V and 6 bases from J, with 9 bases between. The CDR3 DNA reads TGTGCCTGGAGTTGGGGACCGGATACGCAGTATTTT. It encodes CAWSWGPDTQYF.

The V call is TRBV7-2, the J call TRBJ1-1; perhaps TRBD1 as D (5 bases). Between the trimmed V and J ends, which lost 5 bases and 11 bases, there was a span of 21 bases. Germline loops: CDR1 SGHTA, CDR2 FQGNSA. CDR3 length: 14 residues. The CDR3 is CASSATADSWAAFF. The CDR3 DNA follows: TGTGCCAGCAGCGCTACCGCCGACAGTTGGGCCGCTTTCTTT.

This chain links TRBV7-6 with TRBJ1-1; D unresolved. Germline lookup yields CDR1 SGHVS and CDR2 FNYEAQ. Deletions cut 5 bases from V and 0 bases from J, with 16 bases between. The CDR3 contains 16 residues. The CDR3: CASSDRAGSVNTEAFF. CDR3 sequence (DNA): TGTGCCAGCAGCGATCGTGCGGGGTCCGTGAACACTGAAGCTTTCTTT.

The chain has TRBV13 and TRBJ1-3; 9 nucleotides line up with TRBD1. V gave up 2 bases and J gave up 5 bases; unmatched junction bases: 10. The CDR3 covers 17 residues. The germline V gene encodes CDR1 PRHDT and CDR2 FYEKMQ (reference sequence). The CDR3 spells CASSLRDTGGPRNTIYF. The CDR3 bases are TGTGCCAGCAGCTTAAGGGATACAGGGGGCCCGAGAAACACCATATATTTT. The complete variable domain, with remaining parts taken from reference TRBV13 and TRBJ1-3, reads AAGVIQSPRHLIKEKRETATLKCYPIPRHDTVYWYQQGPGQDPQFLISFYEKMQSDKGSIPDRFSAQQFSDYHSELNMSSLELGDSALYFCASSLRDTGGPRNTIYFGEGSWLTVV.

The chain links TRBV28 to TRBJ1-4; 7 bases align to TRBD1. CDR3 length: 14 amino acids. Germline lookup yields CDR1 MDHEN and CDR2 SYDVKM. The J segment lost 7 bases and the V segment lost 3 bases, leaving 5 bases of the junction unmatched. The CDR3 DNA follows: TGTGCCAGCAGTTTTCCGGGACAGTCTGAAAAACTGTTTTTT. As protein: CASSFPGQSEKLFF.

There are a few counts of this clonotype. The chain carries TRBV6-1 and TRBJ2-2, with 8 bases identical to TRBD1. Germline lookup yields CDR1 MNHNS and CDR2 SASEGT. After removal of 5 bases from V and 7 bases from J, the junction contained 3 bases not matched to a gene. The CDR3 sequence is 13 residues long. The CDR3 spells CASSTDRGGELFF. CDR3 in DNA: TGTGCCAGCAGTACAGACAGGGGCGGGGAGCTGTTTTTT.

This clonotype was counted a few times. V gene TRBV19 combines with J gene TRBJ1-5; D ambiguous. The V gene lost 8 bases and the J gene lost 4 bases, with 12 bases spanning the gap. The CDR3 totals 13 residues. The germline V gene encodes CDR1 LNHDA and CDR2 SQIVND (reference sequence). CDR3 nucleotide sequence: TGTGCCAGTGGTACCGGAGGGAATCAGCCCCAGCATTTT. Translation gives CASGTGGNQPQHF.

Here the CDR3 DNA reads TGTGCCAGCAGTCCACTGAGGGGACCGGTTGACGAGCAGTACTTC. This codes for CASSPLRGPVDEQYF. This chain connects TRBV6-4 to TRBJ2-7; D is perhaps TRBD1 or TRBD2 (5 bases each). Germline V CDR1 and CDR2: MRHNA, SNTAGT. The CDR3 runs to 15 residues. Trimming took 5 bases from V and 5 from J, leaving 19 bases between them.

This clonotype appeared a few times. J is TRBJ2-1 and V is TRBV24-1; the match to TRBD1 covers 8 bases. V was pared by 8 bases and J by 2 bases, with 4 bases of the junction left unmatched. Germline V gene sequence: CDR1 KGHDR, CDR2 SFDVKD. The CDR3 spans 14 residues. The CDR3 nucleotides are TGTGCCACCATATCACAGGGGGCCTACAATGAGCAGTTCTTC. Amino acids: CATISQGAYNEQFF.

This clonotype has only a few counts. CDR3 DNA: TGCAGCGTTGAGTCGGGCTTGGAGCAGTTCTTC. This translates into CSVESGLEQFF. The V call is TRBV29-1, the J call TRBJ2-1, with no clear D. Between the trimmed V and J ends, which lost 3 bases and 10 bases, there was a span of 10 bases. Germline V gene lookup returns CDR1 SQVTM and CDR2 ANQGSEA. This CDR3 comprises 11 residues.

CDR3 sequence: CATQGPSQGYEQYF. In DNA, the CDR3 is TGTGCCACCCAAGGGCCTTCACAGGGCTACGAGCAGTACTTC. The chain has TRBV7-3 and TRBJ2-7, with a weak D call TRBD1 (6 bases). Germline CDR1 and CDR2: SGHTA and FQGTGA. The CDR3 contains 14 residues. V gave up 10 bases and J gave up 3 bases, with 19 bases separating them.

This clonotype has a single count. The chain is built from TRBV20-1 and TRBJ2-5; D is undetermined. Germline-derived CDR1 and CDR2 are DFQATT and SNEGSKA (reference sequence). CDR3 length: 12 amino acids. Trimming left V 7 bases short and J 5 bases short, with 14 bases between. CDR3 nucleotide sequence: TGCAGTGTTAGGTTAGGGTTGGAGACCCAGTACTTC. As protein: CSVRLGLETQYF.

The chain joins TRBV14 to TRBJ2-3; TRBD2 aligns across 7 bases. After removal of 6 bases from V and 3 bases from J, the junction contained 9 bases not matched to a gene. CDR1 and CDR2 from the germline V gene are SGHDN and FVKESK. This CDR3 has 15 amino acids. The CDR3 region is CASRRGGSLTDTQYF. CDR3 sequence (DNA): TGTGCCAGCAGGCGCGGCGGGAGTTTAACAGATACGCAGTATTTT.

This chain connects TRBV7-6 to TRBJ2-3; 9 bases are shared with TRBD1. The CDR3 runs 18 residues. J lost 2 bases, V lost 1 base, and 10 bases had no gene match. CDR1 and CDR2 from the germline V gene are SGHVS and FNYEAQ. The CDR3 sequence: CASSLEIEGQGVTDTQYF. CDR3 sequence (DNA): TGTGCCAGCAGCTTAGAGATTGAGGGACAGGGAGTCACAGATACGCAGTATTTT.

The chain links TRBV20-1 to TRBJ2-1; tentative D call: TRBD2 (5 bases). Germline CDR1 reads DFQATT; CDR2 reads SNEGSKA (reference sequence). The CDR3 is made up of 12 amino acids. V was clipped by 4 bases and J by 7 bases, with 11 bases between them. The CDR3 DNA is TGCAGTGCTAATGCAGAGGGAAATGAGCAGTTCTTC. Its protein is CSANAEGNEQFF.

CDR3 nucleotides: TGTGCCACCAGTGCCGCAGGGGAGGAGACAGATACGCAGTATTTT. Residues: CATSAAGEETDTQYF. V gene TRBV24-1 combines with J gene TRBJ2-3; D may correspond to TRBD1 or TRBD2 (6 bases each). Trimming stripped 5 bases from V and 3 bases from J, with 14 bases between. This CDR3 is built from 15 residues. Germline CDR1 reads KGHDR; CDR2 reads SFDVKD.

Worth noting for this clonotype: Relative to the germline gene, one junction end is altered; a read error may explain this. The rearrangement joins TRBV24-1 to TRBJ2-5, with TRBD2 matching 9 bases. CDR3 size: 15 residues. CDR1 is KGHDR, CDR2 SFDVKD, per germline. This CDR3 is CATSVLRGGMETQYF. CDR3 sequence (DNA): TGTGCCACCAGTGTTTTGCGGGGGGGCATGGAGACCCAGTACTTC.

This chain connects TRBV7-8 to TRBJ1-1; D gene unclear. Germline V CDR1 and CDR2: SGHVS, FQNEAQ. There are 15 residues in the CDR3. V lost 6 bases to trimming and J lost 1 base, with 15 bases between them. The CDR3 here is CASSYSFFQNTEAFF. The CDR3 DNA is TGTGCCAGCAGTTACTCCTTCTTTCAGAACACTGAAGCTTTCTTT.

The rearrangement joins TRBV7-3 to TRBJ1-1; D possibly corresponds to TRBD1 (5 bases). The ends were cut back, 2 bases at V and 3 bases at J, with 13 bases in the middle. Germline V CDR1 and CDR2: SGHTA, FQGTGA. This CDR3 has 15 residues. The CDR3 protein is CASSLFGGLDTEAFF. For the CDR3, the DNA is TGTGCCAGCAGCTTATTCGGGGGGTTGGACACTGAAGCTTTCTTT.

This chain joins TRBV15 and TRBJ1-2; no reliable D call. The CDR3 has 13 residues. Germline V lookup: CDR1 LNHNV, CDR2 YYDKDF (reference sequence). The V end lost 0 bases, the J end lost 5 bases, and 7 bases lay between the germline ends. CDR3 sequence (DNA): TGTGCCACCAGCAGAGAACTGAGATATGGCTACACCTTC. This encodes CATSRELRYGYTF.

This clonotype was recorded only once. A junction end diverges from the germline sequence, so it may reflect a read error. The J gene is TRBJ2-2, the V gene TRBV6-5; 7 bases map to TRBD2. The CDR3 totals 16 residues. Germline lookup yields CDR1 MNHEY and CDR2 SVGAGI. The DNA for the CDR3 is TGTGCCAGCACAGGGACTAACGGAGCGAACACCGGGGAGCTGTTTTTC. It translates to CASTGTNGANTGELFF.

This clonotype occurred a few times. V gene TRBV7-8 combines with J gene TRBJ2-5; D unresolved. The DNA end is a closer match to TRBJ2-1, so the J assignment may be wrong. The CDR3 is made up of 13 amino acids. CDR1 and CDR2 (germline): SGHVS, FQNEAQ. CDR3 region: CASSEERWDEQFF. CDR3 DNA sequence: TGTGCCAGCAGTGAAGAGCGATGGGATGAGCAGTTCTTC.

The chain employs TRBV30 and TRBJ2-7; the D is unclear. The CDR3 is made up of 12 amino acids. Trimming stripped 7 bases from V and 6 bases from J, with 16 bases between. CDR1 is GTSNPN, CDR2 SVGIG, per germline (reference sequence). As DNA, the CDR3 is TGTGCCTCCTATCGTGGGCGGTCCGAGCAGTACTTC. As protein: CASYRGRSEQYF.

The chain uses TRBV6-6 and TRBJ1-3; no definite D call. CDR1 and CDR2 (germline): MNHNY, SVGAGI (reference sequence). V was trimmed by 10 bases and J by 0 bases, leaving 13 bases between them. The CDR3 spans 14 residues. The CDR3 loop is CATNRPLSGNTIYF. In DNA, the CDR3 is TGTGCCACCAACCGGCCCCTCTCTGGAAACACCATATATTTT.

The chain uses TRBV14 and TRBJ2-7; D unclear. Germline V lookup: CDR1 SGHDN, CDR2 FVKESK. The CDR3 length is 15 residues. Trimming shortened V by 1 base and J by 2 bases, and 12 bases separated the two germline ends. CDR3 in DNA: TGTGCCAGCAGCCAAGCTATTCCGTTTCCCTACGAGCAGTACTTC. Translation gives CASSQAIPFPYEQYF.